The 10 T cell receptor beta chains listed next were all sequenced from one sample in a study of type 1 and type 2 diabetes patients. Amplification started from genomic DNA. A primer set of 30 forward and 13 reverse primers amplified the CDR3. TCRdb analysed the multiplex PCR reads with MiXCR anew, one entry per CDR3 protein. Of around 300,000 distinct CDR3 sequences listed, around 47% are singletons. Sequencing was carried out using peripheral blood mononuclear cells (PBMCs). These receptors originate from a man aged 18 to 30 with type 2 diabetes.

This clonotype was seen more than once but under ten times. CDR3: CASSARLAASYEQYF. The CDR3, as DNA: TGTGCCAGCAGTGCAAGACTAGCGGCCTCCTACGAGCAGTACTTC. The rearrangement links TRBV6-6 to TRBJ2-7; 9 nucleotides agree with TRBD2. The CDR3 extends over 15 amino acids. Germline-derived CDR1 and CDR2 are MNHNY and SVGAGI (reference sequence). V dropped 5 bases and J dropped 0; count of bases not matched to a gene: 5.

The chain links TRBV4-3 to TRBJ1-6, with D unresolved. V lost 0 bases and J 10 bases, leaving 13 bases between the germline ends. From germline, CDR1 is LGHNA and CDR2 YSLEER. The CDR3 extends over 15 amino acids. This chain's CDR3 is CASSQEPSAGSPLHF. Here the CDR3 DNA reads TGCGCCAGCAGCCAAGAGCCGAGCGCGGGATCACCCCTCCACTTT.

V is TRBV30 and J is TRBJ1-3; TRBD1 matches 7 bases. J lost 4 bases, V lost 7 bases, and 7 bases had no gene match. This CDR3 is built from 13 residues. The V gene's germline CDR1 is GTSNPN and CDR2 SVGIG (reference sequence). CDR3 sequence: CAFLTGNGNTIYF. The CDR3 nucleotides read TGTGCCTTTTTGACAGGGAACGGAAACACCATATATTTT. The full variable domain, completed using reference TRBV30 and TRBJ1-3, is SQTIHQWPATLVQPVGSPLSLECTVEGTSNPNLYWYRQAAGRGLQLLFYSVGIGQISSEVPQNLSASRPQDRQFILSSKKLLLSDSGFYLCAFLTGNGNTIYFGEGSWLTVV.

This clonotype has only a few counts. The V call is TRBV20-1, the J call TRBJ1-1, with D perhaps matching TRBD1 (5 bases). Germline V gives CDR1 DFQATT, CDR2 SNEGSKA (reference sequence). The V and J ends lost 7 bases and 3 bases respectively, with 12 bases between them. CDR3 length equals 12 residues. The CDR3 is CSEGVFDTEAFF. The CDR3 DNA is TGCAGTGAAGGGGTTTTTGACACTGAAGCTTTCTTT.

The chain joins TRBV2 to TRBJ2-1; 10 bases map to TRBD2. The CDR3 contains 16 residues. Germline V gene lookup returns CDR1 SNHLY and CDR2 FYNNEI. Losses at the gene ends were 6 bases for V and 1 base for J; bases not matched to a gene: 6. CDR3 coding DNA: TGTGCCAGCAGCCTGTTAGCGGGGGGTTCCTACAATGAGCAGTTCTTC. Translation: CASSLLAGGSYNEQFF.

J is TRBJ1-1 and V is TRBV7-3; D remains unclear. Looked up from germline, CDR1 is SGHTA and CDR2 is FQGTGA. This CDR3 comprises 14 residues. V lost 6 bases, J lost 1 base, and 12 bases lay in between. CDR3 sequence (DNA): TGTGCCAGCAGAAAGGGAGGATGGAACACTGAAGCTTTCTTT. Its translation: CASRKGGWNTEAFF.

This chain links TRBV19 with TRBJ1-1; 9 bases align to TRBD1. Per the germline V gene, CDR1 is LNHDA and CDR2 is SQIVND (reference sequence). The V and J ends lost 3 bases and 1 base, in that order; junction bases with no gene match: 3. The CDR3 consists of 15 residues. The CDR3 DNA reads as TGTGCCAGTAGTATGGAGGGACAGGGGAACACTGAAGCTTTCTTT. This translates into CASSMEGQGNTEAFF.

The J gene is TRBJ2-7, the V gene TRBV11-2, with D possibly matching TRBD1 (6 bases). Deletions cut 4 bases from V and 0 bases from J, with 13 bases between. From germline, CDR1 is SGHAT and CDR2 FQNNGV. The CDR3 has 15 amino acids. The CDR3 region is CASSSEDRSSYEQYF. The CDR3 bases are TGTGCCAGCAGCTCCGAGGACAGAAGCTCCTACGAGCAGTACTTC.

V usage is TRBV6-1 and J usage is TRBJ1-4; no clear D. Trimming cost V 7 bases and J 0 bases, with 18 bases left between them. CDR3 length equals 17 residues. The germline CDR1 and CDR2 sequences are MNHNS and SASEGT. The CDR3 bases are TGTGCCAGCAACTATAAGGATAACGATGCAACTAATGAAAAACTGTTTTTT. Translated: CASNYKDNDATNEKLFF.

This clonotype was recorded a few times. The rearrangement uses TRBV7-9 and TRBJ2-5; D is possibly TRBD1 (5 bases). Trimming removed 4 bases at V and 2 bases at J, with 11 bases between. This CDR3 is built from 14 residues. Per the germline V gene, CDR1 is SEHNR and CDR2 is FQNEAQ (reference sequence). CDR3 residues: CASSSLTVQETQYF. DNA for the CDR3: TGTGCCAGCAGCTCCCTGACAGTACAAGAGACCCAGTACTTC.